These 32 T cell receptor beta chains were sequenced from one sample in a study of identifying expanded T cells in peripheral blood. TCRdb's copy holds only in-frame clones and misses some; the assay was immunoSEQ multiplex PCR. This repertoire shows over 100,000 clones, 88% found once; its top ten account for 7.5% to 10%. The sequenced sample was blood. The origin of the receptors is a person between 18 and 75 years old in good health.

The chain links TRBV4-1 to TRBJ2-7; D may correspond to TRBD1 or TRBD2 (5 bases each). Germline V gives CDR1 MGHRA, CDR2 YSYEKL. V was shortened by 0 bases and J by 4 bases, with 16 bases between the two germline ends. The CDR3 spans 16 residues. CDR3 DNA: TGCGCCAGCAGCCAAGATAATGGGGACCCTTGGTACGAGCAGTACTTC. Amino acids: CASSQDNGDPWYEQYF.

The chain recombines TRBV18 with TRBJ2-1, with 7 bases aligning to TRBD1. V dropped 0 bases and J dropped 2; count of bases not matched to a gene: 4. The length of the CDR3 is 16 residues. The germline CDR1 and CDR2 sequences are KGHSH and LQKENI. The CDR3 loop is CASSPPRQGAYNEQFF. The CDR3 DNA follows: TGTGCCAGCTCACCACCGCGTCAGGGGGCCTACAATGAGCAGTTCTTC.

This chain connects TRBV4-1 to TRBJ1-1; D not resolved. This CDR3 has 13 residues. CDR1 is MGHRA and CDR2 is YSYEKL in the germline V gene. Deletions cut 3 bases from V and 3 bases from J, with 8 bases between. CDR3 nucleotides: TGCGCCAGCAGCCAGGGAGAAGACACTGAAGCTTTCTTT. Translation gives CASSQGEDTEAFF.

This chain connects TRBV11-2 to TRBJ2-2; D is unresolved. Trimming cost V 3 bases and J 7 bases, with 18 bases left between them. Germline V CDR1 and CDR2: SGHAT, FQNNGV. CDR3 size: 16 residues. Written as DNA, the CDR3 is TGTGCCAGCAGCTTCTCGCAGGATACTGCTTTCGGGGAGCTGTTTTTT. Its translation: CASSFSQDTAFGELFF.

V and J are TRBV28 and TRBJ2-7; 8 nucleotides line up with TRBD1. J lost 2 bases, V lost 4 bases, and 13 bases had no gene match. The CDR3 extends over 17 amino acids. Germline CDR1 is MDHEN and CDR2 is SYDVKM. The CDR3 here is CASSYQTPNRGTYEQYF. In nucleotides, the CDR3 is TGTGCCAGCAGTTACCAGACGCCTAACAGGGGGACCTACGAGCAGTACTTC.

This chain joins TRBV9 and TRBJ2-3, with D possibly matching TRBD2 (7 bases). V shed 4 bases and J shed 2 bases, with 17 bases lying between them. CDR1 and CDR2 from the germline V gene are SGDLS and YYNGEE. This CDR3 is 16 amino acids long. CDR3 region: CASSLEGGGITDTQYF. In DNA form, the CDR3 reads TGTGCCAGCAGCCTTGAAGGGGGAGGGATCACAGATACGCAGTATTTT.

The V gene is TRBV6-5, the J gene TRBJ1-1, with 7 bases identical to TRBD1. The ends lost 7 bases at V and 1 base at J; junction bases unmatched: 6. The CDR3 consists of 14 residues. CDR1 and CDR2 from the germline V gene are MNHEY and SVGAGI. The CDR3 DNA follows: TGTGCCAGCAAAGACAGGGATACGAACACTGAAGCTTTCTTT. It specifies CASKDRDTNTEAFF.

This clone was picked up one time. This chain connects TRBV5-5 to TRBJ2-7; D is unclear. Germline V gives CDR1 SGHKS, CDR2 YYEKEE (reference sequence). The V gene lost 1 base and the J gene lost 2 bases, with 7 bases spanning the gap. The CDR3 runs to 13 residues. For the CDR3, the DNA is TGTGCCAGCAGCTTGTCAACGGCCTACGAGCAGTACTTC. Translating it yields CASSLSTAYEQYF. Full variable domain (outside the CDR3, taken from reference TRBV5-5 and TRBJ2-7): DAGVTQSPTHLIKTRGQQVTLRCSPISGHKSVSWYQQVLGQGPQFIFQYYEKEERGRGNFPDRFSARQFPNYSSELNVNALLLGDSALYLCASSLSTAYEQYFGPGTRLTVT.

The J gene is TRBJ2-2, the V gene TRBV7-8, with D possibly being TRBD1 or TRBD2 (5 bases each). Trimming stripped 3 bases from V and 7 bases from J, with 12 bases between. Germline lookup yields CDR1 SGHVS and CDR2 FQNEAQ. The CDR3 length is 14 residues. The CDR3 protein is CASSLGETVGELFF. DNA of the CDR3: TGTGCCAGCAGCTTGGGGGAGACGGTCGGGGAGCTGTTTTTT.

The gene calls are TRBV5-1 and TRBJ1-1, with D unclear. The CDR3 length is 12 residues. The germline V and J ends were trimmed by 3 bases and 1 base, with 4 bases remaining between them. Germline CDR1 reads SGHRS; CDR2 reads YFSETQ. The CDR3 coding sequence is TGCGCCAGCAGCTGGGGGAACACTGAAGCTTTCTTT. Its protein product is CASSWGNTEAFF.

The chain recombines TRBV7-3 with TRBJ2-1; D not resolved. V gave up 3 bases and J gave up 6 bases, with 12 bases separating them. Per germline, CDR1 SGHTA and CDR2 FQGTGA. The CDR3 covers 14 residues. CDR3 DNA sequence: TGTGCCAGCAGCTTGGCCTCATTCCCCAATGAGCAGTTCTTC. Translation gives CASSLASFPNEQFF.

This clone was recorded once. The rearrangement uses TRBV7-2 and TRBJ1-5; no reliable D call. The ends were cut back, 1 base at V and 7 bases at J, with 14 bases in the middle. CDR3 length: 15 residues. Germline V gene sequence: CDR1 SGHTA, CDR2 FQGNSA. CDR3 sequence: CASSLVHGRGQPQHF. CDR3 in DNA: TGTGCCAGCAGCTTAGTTCATGGGAGAGGCCAGCCCCAGCATTTT. Complete variable domain (other parts from reference TRBV7-2 and TRBJ1-5): GAGVSQSPSNKVTEKGKDVELRCDPISGHTALYWYRQSLGQGLEFLIYFQGNSAPDKSGLPSDRFSAERTGGSVSTLTIQRTQQEDSAVYLCASSLVHGRGQPQHFGDGTRLSIL.

The CDR3 DNA is TGTGCCAGCAGCCAACTAGGGCGGGGGGCCCTCAATGAGCAGTTCTTC. Translated, it gives CASSQLGRGALNEQFF. The rearrangement links TRBV5-4 to TRBJ2-1, with 8 bases lining up with TRBD2. The CDR3 totals 16 residues. V shed 4 bases and J 6 bases; nucleotides not matched to a gene: 12. From germline, CDR1 is SGHNT and CDR2 YYREEE (reference sequence). The full variable domain, completed using reference TRBV5-4 and TRBJ2-1, is ETGVTQSPTHLIKTRGQQVTLRCSSQSGHNTVSWYQQALGQGPQFIFQYYREEENGRGNFPPRFSGLQFPNYSSELNVNALELDDSALYLCASSQLGRGALNEQFFGPGTRLTVL.

V gene TRBV6-5 combines with J gene TRBJ2-7; 9 positions agree with TRBD1. The germline CDR1 and CDR2 sequences are MNHEY and SVGAGI. J gave up 3 bases and V 4 bases, and 7 bases lay outside the gene matches. The CDR3 is made up of 15 amino acids. The CDR3: CASSSPGQGLYEQYF. CDR3 nucleotide sequence: TGTGCCAGCAGTTCCCCGGGACAGGGCCTCTACGAGCAGTACTTC.

The chain employs TRBV9 and TRBJ2-1; D is uncertain. Trimming removed 3 bases from V and 3 bases from J, with 10 bases in between. From germline, CDR1 is SGDLS and CDR2 YYNGEE. The length of the CDR3 is 14 residues. In DNA, the CDR3 is TGTGCCAGCAGCGCCGCCGGCGGCTACAATGAGCAGTTCTTC. Translated, it gives CASSAAGGYNEQFF.

The V and J genes are TRBV28 and TRBJ2-5; D uncertain. The CDR3 spans 13 residues. Trimming left V 3 bases short and J 2 bases short, with 7 bases between. Germline CDR1 MDHEN, CDR2 SYDVKM. DNA for the CDR3: TGTGCCAGCAGTTTGGGCAGACAAGAGACCCAGTACTTC. It translates to CASSLGRQETQYF.

V gene TRBV2 combines with J gene TRBJ1-2, with 7 bases identical to TRBD1. The CDR3 is 13 residues long. J lost 6 bases, V lost 5 bases, and 6 bases had no gene match. Germline CDR1 and CDR2: SNHLY and FYNNEI. As DNA, the CDR3 is TGTGCCAGCAGTCCACAGGGGATCGATGGCTACACCTTC. Its protein product is CASSPQGIDGYTF.

The V call is TRBV7-3, the J call TRBJ2-2; D gene unclear. The CDR3 length is 12 residues. V lost 11 bases and J lost 1, with 8 bases in between. Germline CDR1 SGHTA, CDR2 FQGTGA. CDR3 sequence (DNA): TGTGCCTCACGATTGAACACCGGGGAGCTGTTTTTT. Translated, it gives CASRLNTGELFF.

This chain links TRBV5-5 with TRBJ1-2, with D possibly TRBD1 on 5 matching bases. Germline values: CDR1 SGHKS, CDR2 YYEKEE (reference sequence). Trimming stripped 0 bases from V and 8 bases from J, with 11 bases between. The CDR3 runs 13 residues. The CDR3 DNA reads TGTGCCAGCAGCTTGGCCGGGGCTGGCGGCTACACCTTC. Protein sequence: CASSLAGAGGYTF.

The chain couples TRBV5-1 to TRBJ2-1; 10 nucleotides align to TRBD2. The length of the CDR3 is 16 residues. The J segment lost 0 bases and the V segment lost 1 base, leaving 1 base of the junction unmatched. CDR1 and CDR2 from the germline V gene are SGHRS and YFSETQ. CDR3 bases: TGCGCCAGCAGCTTGTTAGCGGGAGGCTCCTACAATGAGCAGTTCTTC. Protein: CASSLLAGGSYNEQFF.

This chain uses TRBV6-5 with TRBJ2-5; D may be TRBD1 or TRBD2 (5 bases each). The V end was cut by 6 bases, the J end by 11 bases, with 16 bases between. This CDR3 region has 12 residues. Germline CDR1 and CDR2: MNHEY and SVGAGI. The chain's CDR3 is CASSPGPWEQYF. The CDR3 bases are TGTGCCAGCAGCCCGGGACCTTGGGAGCAGTACTTC.

The chain has TRBV2 and TRBJ2-5, with 7 bases that match TRBD2. The V gene's germline CDR1 is SNHLY and CDR2 FYNNEI. The trim removed 7 bases at V and 14 bases at J, leaving 13 bases unmatched. The CDR3 is made up of 12 amino acids. In DNA form, the CDR3 reads TGTGCCAGCACCCGAATCCCGGGACTACCATACTTC. This encodes CASTRIPGLPYF.

The genes are TRBV28 and TRBJ2-7, with 7 bases lining up with TRBD2. Germline CDR1 reads MDHEN; CDR2 reads SYDVKM. With 2 bases clipped from V and 5 bases from J, the junction kept 9 bases outside the gene matches. CDR3 length equals 15 residues. The CDR3 spells CASSLLVAGANEQYF. In DNA form, the CDR3 reads TGTGCCAGCAGTTTACTTGTGGCGGGAGCAAACGAGCAGTACTTC.

CDR3 nucleotide sequence: TGTGCCAGCAGTTTGGGGACAGGGCCCTACGAGCAGTACTTC. Protein product: CASSLGTGPYEQYF. The chain couples TRBV27 to TRBJ2-5, with 9 bases that match TRBD1. The J call is doubtful: the DNA matches TRBJ2-7 better. Germline-derived CDR1 and CDR2 are MNHEY and SMNVEV (reference sequence). The CDR3 runs to 14 residues.

This clone was recorded once. This chain connects TRBV2 to TRBJ2-3; D is perhaps TRBD2 (5 bases). The V gene lost 3 bases and the J gene lost 5 bases, with 15 bases spanning the gap. Germline V gene lookup returns CDR1 SNHLY and CDR2 FYNNEI. There are 15 residues in the CDR3. DNA of the CDR3: TGTGCCAGCAGTGAGCGGCAGGTCGAGGGAGATACGCAGTATTTT. Its protein is CASSERQVEGDTQYF.

This chain uses TRBV7-8 with TRBJ2-7; 7 positions match TRBD1. With 5 bases clipped from V and 6 bases from J, the junction kept 4 bases outside the gene matches. Germline V lookup: CDR1 SGHVS, CDR2 FQNEAQ. The CDR3 totals 12 residues. The CDR3 loop is CASSNRGIEQYF. As DNA, the CDR3 is TGTGCCAGCAGCAACAGGGGTATCGAGCAGTACTTC.

This chain joins TRBV5-6 and TRBJ2-1; D is possibly TRBD1 (5 bases). Germline V lookup: CDR1 SGHDT, CDR2 YYEEEE. The CDR3 length is 14 residues. The ends were cut back, 3 bases at V and 7 bases at J, with 14 bases in the middle. This CDR3 reads CASSWGRSGNEQFF. CDR3 DNA: TGTGCCAGCAGCTGGGGCCGTAGTGGGAATGAGCAGTTCTTC.

The chain recombines TRBV29-1 with TRBJ2-2; 7 nucleotides align to TRBD2. V lost 4 bases, J lost 3 bases, and 8 bases stayed unmatched. This CDR3 is 15 amino acids long. Germline CDR1 is SQVTM and CDR2 is ANQGSEA. CDR3 amino acids: CSVVPSGLYTGELFF. As DNA, the CDR3 is TGCAGCGTTGTCCCTAGCGGACTTTACACCGGGGAGCTGTTTTTT.

The J gene is TRBJ1-2, the V gene TRBV19, with D possibly being TRBD1 (5 bases). The germline gives CDR1 LNHDA, CDR2 SQIVND (reference sequence). Between the trimmed V and J ends, which lost 6 bases and 8 bases, there was a span of 19 bases. This CDR3 region has 14 residues. The CDR3 nucleotides read TGTGCCAGTAGACTCGGGACCGTCTCCGACGGCTACACCTTC. It translates to CASRLGTVSDGYTF. Using reference TRBV19 and TRBJ1-2 for the parts outside the CDR3, the full variable domain is DGGITQSPKYLFRKEGQNVTLSCEQNLNHDAMYWYRQDPGQGLRLIYYSQIVNDFQKGDIAEGYSVSREKKESFPLTVTSAQKNPTAFYLCASRLGTVSDGYTFGSGTRLTVV.

CDR3 residues: CASSLTLVKNIQYF. The DNA of the CDR3 is TGTGCCAGCAGCTTGACGCTGGTCAAAAACATTCAGTACTTC. This chain joins TRBV5-5 and TRBJ2-4; no definite D call. The germline V and J ends were trimmed by 1 base and 3 bases, with 8 bases remaining between them. Germline CDR1 SGHKS, CDR2 YYEKEE (reference sequence). This CDR3 is 14 amino acids long.

This clone was seen only once. The chain carries TRBV5-5 and TRBJ2-5; TRBD1 might be the D (5 bases). Trimming removed 0 bases at V and 2 bases at J, with 11 bases between. This CDR3 has 15 residues. Germline-derived CDR1 and CDR2 are SGHKS and YYEKEE (reference sequence). The CDR3 DNA follows: TGTGCCAGCAGCTTGGAGGCAGGGTTTCAAGAGACCCAGTACTTC. Translating it yields CASSLEAGFQETQYF.

This chain joins TRBV7-2 and TRBJ2-7; D is ambiguous. CDR1 and CDR2 (germline): SGHTA, FQGNSA. This CDR3 contains 14 residues. The V end lost 0 bases, the J end lost 4 bases, and 10 bases lay between the germline ends. CDR3 region: CASSLAQDLYEQYF. As DNA, the CDR3 is TGTGCCAGCAGCTTAGCGCAGGATCTTTACGAGCAGTACTTC.